This T cell receptor beta chain is from a study of T cells in Graves' hyperthyroidism and ophthalmopathy. Researchers took RNA transcripts and amplified the TCR beta CDR3 regions from them. The HTBI primer set served for first-round RT-PCR of the TCR CDR3. Using its own MiXCR run on the multiplex PCR reads, TCRdb lists one record per CDR3 protein. The data hold approximately 710,000 distinct CDR3 sequences, with roughly 17% observed a single time. This clonotype was detected ten times or more. Diagnosis of hyperthyroidism was new in patients aged 18 to 65, and its duration was under 2 months. The source of this sequence is a man aged 50-59 years with Graves' hyperthyroidism. The sample was blood.

CDR3 sequence reads: CASTKLKGTYTDTQYF. DNA for the CDR3: TGTGCCAGCACTAAACTGAAGGGCACCTACACAGATACGCAGTATTTT. The J gene is TRBJ2-3, the V gene TRBV6-1, with D hard to call. The germline CDR1 and CDR2 sequences are MNHNS and SASEGT. V gave up 7 bases and J gave up 2 bases, with 19 bases separating them. The CDR3 has 16 amino acids.